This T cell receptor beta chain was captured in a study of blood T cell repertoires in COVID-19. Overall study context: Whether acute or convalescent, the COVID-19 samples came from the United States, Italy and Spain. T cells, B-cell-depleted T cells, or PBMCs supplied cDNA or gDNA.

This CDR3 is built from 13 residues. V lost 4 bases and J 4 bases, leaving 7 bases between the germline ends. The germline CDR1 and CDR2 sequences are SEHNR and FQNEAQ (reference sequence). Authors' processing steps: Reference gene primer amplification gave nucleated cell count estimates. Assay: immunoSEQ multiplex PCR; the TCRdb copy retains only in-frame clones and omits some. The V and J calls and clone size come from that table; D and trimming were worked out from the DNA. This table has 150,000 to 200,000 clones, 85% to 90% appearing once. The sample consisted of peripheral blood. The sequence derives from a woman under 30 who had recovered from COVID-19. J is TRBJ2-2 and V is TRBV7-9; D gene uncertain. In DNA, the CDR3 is TGTGCCAGCAGCTGGGCAGTCACCGGGGAGCTGTTTTTT. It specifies CASSWAVTGELFF.